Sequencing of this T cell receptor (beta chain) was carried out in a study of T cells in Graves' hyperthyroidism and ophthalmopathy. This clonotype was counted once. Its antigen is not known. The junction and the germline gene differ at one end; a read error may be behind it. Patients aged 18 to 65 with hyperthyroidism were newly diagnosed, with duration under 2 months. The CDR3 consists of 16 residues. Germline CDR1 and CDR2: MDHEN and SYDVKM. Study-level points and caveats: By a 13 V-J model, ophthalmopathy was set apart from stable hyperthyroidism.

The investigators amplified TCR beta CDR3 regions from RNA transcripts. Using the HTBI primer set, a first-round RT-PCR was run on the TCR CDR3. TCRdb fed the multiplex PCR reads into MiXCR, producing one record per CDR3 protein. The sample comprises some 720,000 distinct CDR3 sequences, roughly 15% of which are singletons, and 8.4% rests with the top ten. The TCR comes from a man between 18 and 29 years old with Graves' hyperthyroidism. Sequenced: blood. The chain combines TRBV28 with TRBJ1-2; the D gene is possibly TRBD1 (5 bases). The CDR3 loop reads CVSRFNQLRVNYGYTF. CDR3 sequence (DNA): TGTGTCAGCAGATTTAACCAACTCAGGGTAAACTATGGCTACACCTTC.